This TCR beta chain stems from a study of cytomegalovirus exposure and HLA in healthy donors. With 9 bases clipped from V and 7 bases from J, the junction kept 8 bases outside the gene matches. Germline V CDR1 and CDR2: MNHEY, SVGAGI. The CDR3 totals 15 residues. Generated by immunoSEQ multiplex PCR, the TCRdb table keeps only in-frame clones and is missing some. Among 260,000 or so clones listed, less than 95% were seen once. Sample: PBMCs. The chain recombines TRBV6-5 with TRBJ2-1; 14 bases agree with TRBD2. The receptor's source is a woman younger than 45 in good health and CMV-seronegative. The CDR3 region has the DNA TGTGCCAGTCGATCCGGGACTAGCGGGAGTAATGAGCAGTTCTTC. This encodes CASRSGTSGSNEQFF.